What follows are 4 T cell receptor beta chains derived from one specimen sequenced in a study of OX40 agonist ivuxolimab in advanced cancers. Some clones are missing from TCRdb's copy, which holds only in-frame ones; the method was immunoSEQ multiplex PCR. The data contain about 66,000 clones, roughly 90% of them singletons. The specimen comprised CD4+ or CD8+ T cells sorted from blood, sampled in a trial of the OX40 agonist ivuxolimab. All receptors derive from an adult with an advanced solid tumor such as melanoma, head and neck, liver or kidney cancer.

The J gene is TRBJ1-2, the V gene TRBV30; D unclear. This CDR3 has 14 amino acids. Trimming removed 4 bases from V and 8 bases from J, with 20 bases in between. Germline CDR1 is GTSNPN and CDR2 is SVGIG (reference sequence). The CDR3 loop reads CAWTRQHNSMGYTF. DNA of the CDR3: TGTGCCTGGACGCGGCAGCACAACTCTATGGGCTACACCTTC.

This clone is a singleton in its sample. The V call is TRBV2, the J call TRBJ1-5; perhaps TRBD1 as D (6 bases). V was trimmed by 5 bases and J by 0 bases, leaving 17 bases between them. Germline loops: CDR1 SNHLY, CDR2 FYNNEI. The CDR3 loop spans 17 amino acids. As DNA, the CDR3 is TGTGCCAGCAGTTACGCCGGGACAAGGTATAGCAATCAGCCCCAGCATTTT. Translated: CASSYAGTRYSNQPQHF.

This rearrangement joins TRBV5-1 to TRBJ2-5, with 9 bases that match TRBD2. Germline V gives CDR1 SGHRS, CDR2 YFSETQ. The CDR3 is 14 residues long. The junction had 3 bases not matched to a gene; V was cut back by 3 bases and J by 3 bases. DNA of the CDR3: TGCGCCAGCAGCTACCGACTAGCGGAAGAGACCCAGTACTTC. Its protein is CASSYRLAEETQYF.

This sequence joins TRBV30 and TRBJ2-7; 10 bases agree with TRBD2. This CDR3 comprises 14 residues. V dropped 6 bases and J dropped 2; count of bases not matched to a gene: 7. CDR1 GTSNPN and CDR2 SVGIG come from the germline V gene (reference sequence). CDR3 amino acids: CACLAGGVTYEQYF. The CDR3 coding sequence is TGTGCCTGCTTAGCGGGAGGAGTAACCTACGAGCAGTACTTC.